These 11 T cell receptor beta chains were all obtained from the same sample, sequenced in a study of blood T cell repertoires in COVID-19. Sequencing was performed with immunoSEQ multiplex PCR; in TCRdb, only in-frame clones are kept and a portion is missing. The table records 96,000 or so clones, approximately 90% of them present only once. The specimen was peripheral blood. The origin of the receptors is a man in his 60s with acute or convalescent COVID-19.

This clone was picked up one time. The J gene is TRBJ1-2, the V gene TRBV28, with a weak D call TRBD1 (5 bases). The germline V and J ends were trimmed by 6 bases and 3 bases, with 11 bases remaining between them. The germline V gene encodes CDR1 MDHEN and CDR2 SYDVKM. The CDR3 has 13 residues. The chain's CDR3 is CASRGGTDYGYTF. Here the CDR3 DNA reads TGTGCCAGCAGGGGAGGGACGGACTATGGCTACACCTTC.

V is TRBV9 and J is TRBJ1-2, with no clear D. The V gene lost 1 base and the J gene lost 4 bases, with 11 bases spanning the gap. Germline V gives CDR1 SGDLS, CDR2 YYNGEE. This CDR3 has 14 residues. In nucleotides, the CDR3 is TGTGCCAGCAGCGTAACCCCAGAAACCTATGGCTACACCTTC. Its protein product is CASSVTPETYGYTF. The entire variable domain, with the rest obtained from reference TRBV9 and TRBJ1-2, is as follows: DSGVTQTPKHLITATGQRVTLRCSPRSGDLSVYWYQQSLDQGLQFLIQYYNGEERAKGNILERFSAQQFPDLHSELNLSSLELGDSALYFCASSVTPETYGYTFGSGTRLTVV.

The chain is built from TRBV7-8 and TRBJ2-5, with a possible D match to TRBD1 (6 bases). CDR1 is SGHVS and CDR2 is FQNEAQ in the germline V gene. V was cut by 10 bases and J by 3 bases, with 15 bases left in between. This CDR3 spans 13 amino acids. The CDR3 DNA reads TGTGCCATCGGGGACACTGGGAAAGAGACCCAGTACTTC. As protein: CAIGDTGKETQYF.

The genes are TRBV24-1 and TRBJ1-4; 7 bases line up with TRBD1. Trimming cost V 4 bases and J 3 bases; bases outside gene matches: 4. Germline V CDR1 and CDR2: KGHDR, SFDVKD. The CDR3 has 15 amino acids. CDR3 coding DNA: TGTGCCACCAGTGAGGGGGACAGTCCTAATGAAAAACTGTTTTTT. Encoded protein: CATSEGDSPNEKLFF.

V gene TRBV6-5 combines with J gene TRBJ1-1; 7 nucleotides agree with TRBD1. The CDR3 is 14 amino acids. V was clipped by 5 bases and J by 5 bases; unmatched bases: 8. Germline lookup yields CDR1 MNHEY and CDR2 SVGAGI. Written as DNA, the CDR3 is TGTGCCAGCAGTCCCCGGACAGGTGGGACTGAAGCTTTCTTT. Its protein is CASSPRTGGTEAFF.

The V call is TRBV7-3, the J call TRBJ1-6, with no clear D. The V gene's germline CDR1 is SGHTA and CDR2 FQGTGA. This CDR3 comprises 13 residues. Trimming took 6 bases from V and 6 from J, leaving 9 bases between them. The CDR3 region is CASSRLSNSPLHF. DNA for the CDR3: TGTGCCAGCAGTAGATTAAGTAATTCACCCCTCCACTTT.

This chain's CDR3 is CASSFGQGSSYEQYF. The CDR3 DNA reads TGTGCCAGTAGTTTCGGACAGGGAAGCTCCTACGAGCAGTACTTC. The rearrangement joins TRBV19 to TRBJ2-7, with TRBD1 matching 8 bases. Germline V gene sequence: CDR1 LNHDA, CDR2 SQIVND (reference sequence). With V trimmed by 5 bases and J by 0 bases, 6 bases remained unmatched. This CDR3 spans 15 amino acids.

The genes are TRBV7-2 and TRBJ1-1; TRBD1 matches at 7 bases. The V gene's germline CDR1 is SGHTA and CDR2 FQGNSA. Losses at the gene ends were 1 base for V and 3 bases for J; bases not matched to a gene: 14. The CDR3 contains 18 residues. CDR3: CASSLGPPRQGRDTEAFF. DNA for the CDR3: TGTGCCAGCAGCTTAGGCCCACCCAGACAGGGTAGGGACACTGAAGCTTTCTTT.

This clone appeared once. V usage is TRBV28 and J usage is TRBJ2-2, with D unresolved. The CDR3 sequence is 13 residues long. V shed 6 bases and J shed 7 bases, with 12 bases lying between them. Germline V gene data show CDR1 as MDHEN and CDR2 as SYDVKM. The CDR3, as DNA: TGTGCCAGCAGCCTCGAGTCAGGCGGGGAGCTGTTTTTT. It translates to CASSLESGGELFF.

The chain recombines TRBV6-5 with TRBJ2-7; 12 bases match TRBD2. Germline CDR1 and CDR2: MNHEY and SVGAGI. Germline trimming cut 6 bases from V and 5 bases from J; bases unmatched to any gene: 5. There are 14 residues in the CDR3. The CDR3 DNA reads as TGTGCCAGCAGCCGGACTAGCGGGAATGACGAGCAGTACTTC. Translating gives CASSRTSGNDEQYF.

The chain combines TRBV7-2 with TRBJ1-2, with D perhaps TRBD1 (5 bases). The germline CDR1 and CDR2 sequences are SGHTA and FQGNSA. The CDR3 length is 14 residues. V was shortened by 1 base and J by 4 bases, with 10 bases between the two germline ends. The CDR3 DNA is TGTGCCAGCAGCTTAGGGGGGGACCTCTATGGCTACACCTTC. This encodes CASSLGGDLYGYTF.